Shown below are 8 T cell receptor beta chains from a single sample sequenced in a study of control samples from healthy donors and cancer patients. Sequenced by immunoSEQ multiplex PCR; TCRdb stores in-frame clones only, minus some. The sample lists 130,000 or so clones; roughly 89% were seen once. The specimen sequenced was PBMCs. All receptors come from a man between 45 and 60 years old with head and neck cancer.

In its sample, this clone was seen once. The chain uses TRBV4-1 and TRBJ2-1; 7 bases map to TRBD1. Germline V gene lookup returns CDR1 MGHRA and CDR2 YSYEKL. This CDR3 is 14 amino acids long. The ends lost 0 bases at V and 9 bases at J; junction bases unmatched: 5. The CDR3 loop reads CASSQEGGQIEQFF. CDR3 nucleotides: TGCGCCAGCAGCCAAGAAGGGGGACAGATTGAGCAGTTCTTC.

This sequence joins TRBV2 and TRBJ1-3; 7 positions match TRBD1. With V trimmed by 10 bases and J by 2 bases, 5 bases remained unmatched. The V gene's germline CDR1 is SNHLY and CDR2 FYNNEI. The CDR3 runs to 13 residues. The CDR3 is CATRQGAGNTIYF. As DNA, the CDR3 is TGTGCCACCCGTCAGGGGGCTGGAAACACCATATATTTT.

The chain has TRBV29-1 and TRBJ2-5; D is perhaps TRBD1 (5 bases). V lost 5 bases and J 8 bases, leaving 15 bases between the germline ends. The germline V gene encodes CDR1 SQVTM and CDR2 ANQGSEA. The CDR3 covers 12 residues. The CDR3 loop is CSVLTAQGTQYF. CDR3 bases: TGCAGCGTTTTGACTGCCCAGGGAACCCAGTACTTC.

The CDR3 reads CASRNPLAGVGEEQFF. The CDR3 nucleotides read TGTGCCAGTAGAAACCCCCTAGCGGGAGTCGGCGAGGAGCAGTTCTTC. V usage is TRBV19 and J usage is TRBJ2-1, with 10 bases fitting TRBD2. The length of the CDR3 is 16 residues. CDR1 is LNHDA and CDR2 is SQIVND in the germline V gene (reference sequence). V lost 6 bases and J lost 10; bases outside the gene matches: 15.

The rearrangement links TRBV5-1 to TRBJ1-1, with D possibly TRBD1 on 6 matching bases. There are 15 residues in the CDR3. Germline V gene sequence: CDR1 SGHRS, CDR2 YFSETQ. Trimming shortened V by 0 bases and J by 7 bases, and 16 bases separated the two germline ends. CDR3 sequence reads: CASSLGWGRADEAFF. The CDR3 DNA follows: TGCGCCAGCAGCTTGGGTTGGGGGCGCGCGGATGAAGCTTTCTTT.

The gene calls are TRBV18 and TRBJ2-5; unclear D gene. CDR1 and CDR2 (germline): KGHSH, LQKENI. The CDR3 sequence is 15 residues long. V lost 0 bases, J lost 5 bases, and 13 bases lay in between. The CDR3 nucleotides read TGTGCCAGCTCACCACCAGGTCTCCCTAGGGAGACCCAGTACTTC. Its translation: CASSPPGLPRETQYF.

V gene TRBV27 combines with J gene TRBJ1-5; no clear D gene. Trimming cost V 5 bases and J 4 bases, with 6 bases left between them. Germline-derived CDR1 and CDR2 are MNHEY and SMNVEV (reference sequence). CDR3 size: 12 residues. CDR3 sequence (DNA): TGTGCCAGCAGTCGAGCGAATCAGCCCCAGCATTTT. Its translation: CASSRANQPQHF.

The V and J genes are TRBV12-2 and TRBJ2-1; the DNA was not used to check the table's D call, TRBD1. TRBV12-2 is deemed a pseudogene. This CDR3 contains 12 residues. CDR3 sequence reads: CASRPTGDEQFF. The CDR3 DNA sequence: TGTGCAAGTCGCCCGACAGGAGATGAGCAGTTCTTC.